Below, 8 T cell receptor beta chains from the same sample are listed, as sequenced in a study of cytomegalovirus exposure and HLA in healthy donors. Amplification used 60 Vbeta primers and 13 Jbeta primers. The repertoire was sequenced with immunoSEQ multiplex PCR; TCRdb's copy has only in-frame clones and lacks some. The sample includes roughly 180,000 clones, 77% of them seen just once. The sample taken for sequencing was PBMCs. Receptors were obtained from a man in his late teens or twenties in good health and CMV-seronegative.

The chain carries TRBV5-1 and TRBJ2-7; 8 bases match TRBD1. The ends lost 4 bases at V and 2 bases at J; junction bases unmatched: 5. The length of the CDR3 is 14 residues. Germline CDR1 reads SGHRS; CDR2 reads YFSETQ. Written as DNA, the CDR3 is TGCGCCAGCAGCACCGACAGGGGTCCCTACGAGCAGTACTTC. This sequence encodes CASSTDRGPYEQYF.

Concerning this clone itself: Different DNA sequences within this sample yield the same CDR3. The genes are TRBV11-3 and TRBJ2-3, with a possible D match to TRBD2 (5 bases). Germline V gene sequence: CDR1 SGHNT, CDR2 YENEEA. This CDR3 has 14 residues. V dropped 5 bases and J dropped 0 bases, with 9 bases sitting between them. CDR3 loop: CASSPRTSTDTQYF. The CDR3 nucleotides read TGTGCCAGCAGCCCCCGGACTAGCACAGATACGCAGTATTTT.

The chain uses TRBV5-8 and TRBJ1-2, with 7 bases that match TRBD1. The germline CDR1 and CDR2 sequences are SGHTS and YDEGEE. The V gene end was trimmed by 4 bases and the J gene end by 4 bases; junction bases not matched to a gene: 19. This CDR3 contains 18 residues. CDR3 nucleotides: TGTGCCAGCAGCCATTGGAACGCACAGGGGCCGGCGGCCTATGGCTACACCTTC. Translating gives CASSHWNAQGPAAYGYTF.

This clone has more than one count but fewer than ten. The rearrangement uses TRBV2 and TRBJ2-3; TRBD2 aligns across 9 bases. Trimming removed 7 bases from V and 8 bases from J; junction bases left unmatched: 7. From germline, CDR1 is SNHLY and CDR2 FYNNEI. This CDR3 comprises 13 residues. DNA for the CDR3: TGTGCCAGCACTAGCGGGACACTCGGTACGCAGTATTTT. This codes for CASTSGTLGTQYF.

J is TRBJ2-7 and V is TRBV5-1; 7 nucleotides line up with TRBD1. From germline, CDR1 is SGHRS and CDR2 YFSETQ. The CDR3 contains 15 residues. The V and J ends lost 6 bases and 1 base, in that order; junction bases with no gene match: 10. For the CDR3, the DNA is TGCGCCAGCACCTCGACGACAGGGATGTCCTACGAGCAGTACTTC. Encoded protein: CASTSTTGMSYEQYF.

The chain joins TRBV30 to TRBJ2-5; TRBD2 matches 7 bases. Germline trimming cut 1 base from V and 4 bases from J; bases unmatched to any gene: 6. This CDR3 is 14 amino acids long. Germline V CDR1 and CDR2: GTSNPN, SVGIG (reference sequence). The CDR3 spells CAWSGGREGETQYF. CDR3 bases: TGTGCCTGGAGTGGTGGGAGGGAAGGAGAGACCCAGTACTTC.

The chain links TRBV4-2 to TRBJ2-7, with 10 nucleotides matching TRBD2. V lost 0 bases and J lost 3; bases outside the gene matches: 2. Germline V CDR1 and CDR2: LGHNA, YNFKEQ. The CDR3 loop spans 15 amino acids. CDR3 sequence: CASSQEVAGGYEQYF. The CDR3 DNA sequence: TGTGCCAGCAGCCAAGAGGTAGCGGGGGGCTACGAGCAGTACTTC.

This clone has just a few counts. The chain is built from TRBV4-1 and TRBJ2-2, with 12 bases that match TRBD2. V dropped 1 base and J dropped 1; count of bases not matched to a gene: 10. This CDR3 has 20 residues. The germline CDR1 and CDR2 sequences are MGHRA and YSYEKL. For the CDR3, the DNA is TGCGCCAGCAGCCAAGGGCGGCTAGCGGGGGGGAGCCGGAACACCGGGGAGCTGTTTTTT. The encoded protein is CASSQGRLAGGSRNTGELFF.